This is a list of T cell receptor beta chains from one sample in a study of T-cell memory formation after mild COVID-19. One entry per CDR3 protein results from TCRdb running MiXCR on the 5' RACE reads. The sample contains 200,000 to 250,000 distinct CDR3 sequences, approximately 15% of which appear only once. Material: PBMCs or a T cell subset sorted from them (not recorded which). These TCRs come from an adult woman who had mild COVID-19 (a few samples of this study predate the infection). Cell type and time point are not known. Each CDR3 is given with its conserved first and last residue. The order of the fields is D gene, V gene, clone size, J gene, CDR3 protein, CDR3 DNA. D genes are given only for firm matches. Clone sizes are given selectively: once, few, many, or a class where the clone is expanded.

>.|TRBV5-1|.|TRBJ2-7
CASSLAVKPYEQYF
TGCGCCAGCAGCTTGGCCGTCAAACCCTACGAGCAGTACTTC
>.|TRBV20-1|few|TRBJ2-5
CSATPQGFRVETQYF
TGCAGTGCGACACCCCAGGGATTTAGGGTCGAGACCCAGTACTTC
>.|TRBV15|.|TRBJ2-1
CATSRDGRGYNEQFF
TGTGCCACCAGCAGAGATGGGCGGGGTTACAATGAGCAGTTCTTC
>.|TRBV9|few|TRBJ1-5
CASSVECSAPVGIALQHF
TGTGCCAGCAGCGTAGAATGTTCGGCTCCGGTGGGTATAGCTCTCCAGCATTTT
>TRBD2|TRBV20-1|many|TRBJ2-3
CSAPLGVAGGDTQYF
TGCAGTGCCCCACTGGGGGTAGCGGGAGGAGATACGCAGTATTTT
>TRBD1|TRBV5-1|few|TRBJ1-1
CASSPRSRTGKNTEAFF
TGCGCCAGCAGCCCCCGGTCAAGGACAGGGAAGAACACTGAAGCTTTCTTT
>TRBD1|TRBV4-3|.|TRBJ1-2
CASSQKTRGLGYTF
TGCGCCAGCAGCCAAAAAACCAGGGGGCTTGGCTACACCTTC
>.|TRBV10-3|few|TRBJ2-7
CAISDGQRMGYEQYF
TGTGCCATCAGTGACGGACAGCGAATGGGCTACGAGCAGTACTTC
>.|TRBV6-5|.|TRBJ2-7
CASRRSGSSYEQYF
TGTGCCAGCAGACGGAGCGGAAGCTCCTACGAGCAGTACTTC
>.|TRBV3-1|few|TRBJ2-2
CASSLMRGTGELFF
TGTGCCAGCAGCCTCATGAGGGGCACCGGGGAGCTGTTTTTT
>TRBD1|TRBV4-3|.|TRBJ2-7
CASSLRQGVSYEQYF
TGCGCCAGCAGCCTTCGACAGGGGGTTAGCTACGAGCAGTACTTC
>.|TRBV5-1|few|TRBJ1-1
CASSPLEGSGGTEAFF
TGCGCCAGCAGCCCCCTCGAAGGTTCGGGGGGCACTGAAGCTTTCTTT
>.|TRBV2|few|TRBJ2-7
CASSEAGPYEQYF
TGTGCCAGCAGTGAGGCAGGGCCCTACGAGCAGTACTTC
>TRBD2|TRBV15|few|TRBJ2-7
CATSRGLAGDEQYF
TGTGCCACCAGCCGGGGGCTAGCGGGAGACGAGCAGTACTTC
>TRBD1|TRBV7-3|few|TRBJ1-2
CASSWGQGAGNYGYTF
TGTGCCAGCAGCTGGGGACAGGGTGCTGGGAACTATGGCTACACCTTC
>.|TRBV4-3|many|TRBJ2-1
CASSQRILAPKQFF
TGCGCCAGCAGCCAAAGAATCCTAGCCCCGAAGCAGTTCTTC
>TRBD1|TRBV5-5|many|TRBJ1-5
CASSRDRANSNQPQHF
TGTGCCAGCAGCCGGGACAGGGCTAATAGCAATCAGCCCCAGCATTTT
>TRBD2|TRBV4-2|.|TRBJ2-3
CASSQRGITDTQYF
TGTGCCAGCAGCCAGCGGGGGATCACAGATACGCAGTATTTT
>.|TRBV24-1|.|TRBJ2-1
CATSVKGGHEQFF
TGTGCCACCAGTGTTAAGGGGGGCCATGAGCAGTTCTTC
>TRBD1|TRBV10-3|few|TRBJ2-3
CAISELGQGTDTQYF
TGTGCCATCAGTGAACTGGGACAGGGCACAGATACGCAGTATTTT
>.|TRBV6-1|few|TRBJ1-2
CASSETSHRGYTF
TGTGCCAGCAGTGAAACTTCTCACAGGGGCTACACCTTC
>.|TRBV29-1|few|TRBJ1-1
CSVRLGGRNTEAFF
TGCAGCGTCCGCTTGGGGGGGAGGAACACTGAAGCTTTCTTT
>.|TRBV5-4|.|TRBJ2-5
CASSSAGTAGETQYF
TGTGCCAGCAGCTCAGCCGGGACAGCGGGCGAGACCCAGTACTTC
>TRBD1|TRBV24-1|.|TRBJ2-7
CATPPKQGASYEQYF
TGTGCCACTCCCCCAAAACAGGGGGCATCCTACGAGCAGTACTTC
>.|TRBV7-9|.|TRBJ2-7
CASSAQSYEQYF
TGTGCCAGCAGCGCCCAGTCCTACGAGCAGTACTTC
>.|TRBV7-9|few|TRBJ1-1
CASNPRRDMNTEAFF
TGTGCCAGCAACCCAAGGCGAGATATGAACACTGAAGCTTTCTTT
>.|TRBV7-6|.|TRBJ2-7
CASSRGGPEQYF
TGTGCCAGCAGCCGCGGGGGCCCGGAGCAGTACTTC